This record looks at one T cell receptor beta chain sequence and its context. The sample is drawn from a study of blood T cell repertoires in COVID-19. Study background: Acute and convalescent COVID-19 samples came from the United States, Italy and Spain.

The CDR3 spans 14 residues. V was pared by 6 bases and J by 1 base, with 13 bases between. Germline lookup yields CDR1 SGHKS and CDR2 YYEKEE (reference sequence). This table comes from immunoSEQ multiplex PCR, and its TCRdb copy is limited to in-frame clones, with some not included. The table records nearly 200,000 clones, nearly 90% of them present only once. V is TRBV5-5 and J is TRBJ1-1, with D perhaps matching TRBD1 (5 bases). The sequenced material came from peripheral blood. The source of this sequence is a middle-aged woman who had recovered from COVID-19. CDR3 nucleotide sequence: TGTGCCAGCATTCCCCAGGGTTGGAACACTGAAGCTTTCTTT. Residues: CASIPQGWNTEAFF.